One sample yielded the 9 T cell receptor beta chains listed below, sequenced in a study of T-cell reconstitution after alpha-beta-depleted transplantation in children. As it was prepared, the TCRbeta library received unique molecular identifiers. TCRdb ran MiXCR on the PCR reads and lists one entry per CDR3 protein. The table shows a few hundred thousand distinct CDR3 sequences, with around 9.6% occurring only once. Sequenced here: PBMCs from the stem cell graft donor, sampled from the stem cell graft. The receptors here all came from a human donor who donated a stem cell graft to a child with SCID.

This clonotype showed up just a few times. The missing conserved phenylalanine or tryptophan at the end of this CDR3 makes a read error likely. The CDR3 region is CASTRGENTEAFL. The CDR3 nucleotides are TGTGCCAGTACCCGCGGGGAGAACACTGAAGCTTTCCTT. The gene calls are TRBV19 and TRBJ1-1; D unclear. The CDR3 consists of 13 residues. Trimming took 7 bases from V and 1 from J, leaving 10 bases between them. Germline CDR1 LNHDA, CDR2 SQIVND (reference sequence).

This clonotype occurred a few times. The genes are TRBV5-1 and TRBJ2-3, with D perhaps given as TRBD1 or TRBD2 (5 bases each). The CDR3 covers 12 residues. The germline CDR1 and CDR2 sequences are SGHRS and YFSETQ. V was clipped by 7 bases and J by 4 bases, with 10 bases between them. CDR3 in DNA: TGCGCCAGCGGGGGAAGCTCAGATACGCAGTATTTT. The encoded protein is CASGGSSDTQYF.

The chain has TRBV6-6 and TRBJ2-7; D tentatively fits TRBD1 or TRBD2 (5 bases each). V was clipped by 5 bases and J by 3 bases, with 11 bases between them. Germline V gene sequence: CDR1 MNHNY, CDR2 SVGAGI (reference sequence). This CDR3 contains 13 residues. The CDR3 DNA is TGTGCCAGCAGTGGGATTGGGGGCTACGAGCAGTACTTC. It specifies CASSGIGGYEQYF.

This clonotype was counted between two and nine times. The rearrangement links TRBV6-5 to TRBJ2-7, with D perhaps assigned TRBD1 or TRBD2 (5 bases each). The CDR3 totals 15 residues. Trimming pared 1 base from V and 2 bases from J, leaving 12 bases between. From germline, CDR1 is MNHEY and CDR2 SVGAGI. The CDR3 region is CASSYLAQGPYEQYF. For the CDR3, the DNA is TGTGCCAGCAGTTACTTAGCGCAGGGACCCTACGAGCAGTACTTC.

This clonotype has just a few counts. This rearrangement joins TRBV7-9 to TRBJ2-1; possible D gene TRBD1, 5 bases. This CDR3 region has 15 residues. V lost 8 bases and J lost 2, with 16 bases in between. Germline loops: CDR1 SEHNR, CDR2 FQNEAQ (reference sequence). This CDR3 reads CASGADKQAYNEQFF. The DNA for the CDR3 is TGTGCCAGCGGGGCAGATAAGCAGGCCTACAATGAGCAGTTCTTC.

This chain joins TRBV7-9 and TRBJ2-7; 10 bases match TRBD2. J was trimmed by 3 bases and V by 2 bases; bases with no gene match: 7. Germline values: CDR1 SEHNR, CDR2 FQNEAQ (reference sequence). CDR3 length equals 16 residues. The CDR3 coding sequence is TGTGCCAGCAGCTTAACCTCTAGCGGGGGCCGCTACGAGCAGTACTTC. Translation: CASSLTSSGGRYEQYF.

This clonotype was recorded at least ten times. This CDR3 reads CASGLWEDTGELFF. CDR3 bases: TGTGCCAGCGGTCTGTGGGAGGACACCGGGGAGCTGTTTTTT. This chain uses TRBV27 with TRBJ2-2; maybe TRBD2 (6 bases). Germline V gene sequence: CDR1 MNHEY, CDR2 SMNVEV (reference sequence). The CDR3 is 14 residues long. Trimming removed 8 bases from V and 3 bases from J, with 13 bases in between.

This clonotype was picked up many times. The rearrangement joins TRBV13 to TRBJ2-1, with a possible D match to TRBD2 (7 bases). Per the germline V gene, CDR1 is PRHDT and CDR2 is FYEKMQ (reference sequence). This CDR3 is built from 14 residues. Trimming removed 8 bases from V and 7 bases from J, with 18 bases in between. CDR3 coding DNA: TGTGCCAGCCGTCCCCGGGGGGCGGGTAATGAGCAGTTCTTC. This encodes CASRPRGAGNEQFF.

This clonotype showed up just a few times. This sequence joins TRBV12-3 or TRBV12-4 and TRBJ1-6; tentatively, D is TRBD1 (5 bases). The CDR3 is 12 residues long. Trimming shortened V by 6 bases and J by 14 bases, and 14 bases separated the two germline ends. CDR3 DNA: TGTGCCAGCAGCGACAGTCGACGGACCCTCCACTTT. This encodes CASSDSRRTLHF.